The rows below give T cell receptor beta chains drawn from one sample of a study of metastatic and nonmetastatic thyroid tumors. TCRdb re-clonotyped the PCR reads via MiXCR. The data contain about 23,000 clones, roughly a quarter of them singletons. The sequenced material came from blood. Receptor source: a male donor with papillary thyroid cancer or a benign thyroid nodule (not recorded which). Some clones in this sample may be carry-over from other donors' samples. Each CDR3 is given with its conserved first and last residue. A D gene is named only where the DNA matches it firmly. Size values are once, few and many counts, or a class for expanded clones, and some rows have none.

d_gene: TRBD2; j_gene: TRBJ2-7; v_gene: TRBV6-1; abundance: many; CDR3aa: CASSVLAGAYEQYF; CDR3nt: TGTGCCAGCAGTGTACTAGCGGGAGCCTACGAGCAGTACTTC
d_gene: NA; j_gene: TRBJ1-1; v_gene: TRBV5-1; abundance: once; CDR3aa: CASSHHGKGVNTEAFF; CDR3nt: TGCGCCAGCAGCCATCACGGAAAGGGGGTGAACACTGAAGCTTTCTTT
d_gene: TRBD1; j_gene: TRBJ1-1; v_gene: TRBV6-2/TRBV6-3; abundance: medium-sized; CDR3aa: CASSYDQKNADRGRREAFF; CDR3nt: TGTGCCAGCAGTTACGACCAAAAGAACGCCGACAGGGGGAGGCGTGAAGCTTTCTTT
d_gene: NA; j_gene: TRBJ1-6; v_gene: TRBV9; abundance: many; CDR3aa: CASSVEQGNSPLHF; CDR3nt: TGTGCCAGCAGCGTAGAACAGGGAAATTCACCCCTCCACTTT
d_gene: NA; j_gene: TRBJ2-7; v_gene: TRBV6-4; abundance: many; CDR3aa: CASQGKAAYEQYF; CDR3nt: TGTGCCAGCCAGGGGAAAGCGGCCTACGAGCAGTACTTC
d_gene: NA; j_gene: TRBJ1-2; v_gene: TRBV5-8; abundance: NA; CDR3aa: CASSLRVHRNYGYTF; CDR3nt: TGTGCCAGCAGCTTACGTGTGCACAGAAACTATGGCTACACCTTC
d_gene: NA; j_gene: TRBJ2-7; v_gene: TRBV6-1; abundance: few; CDR3aa: CASREGYEQYF; CDR3nt: TGTGCCAGCAGGGAGGGCTACGAGCAGTACTTC
d_gene: TRBD1; j_gene: TRBJ2-1; v_gene: TRBV15; abundance: many; CDR3aa: CATSRVTGDNEQFF; CDR3nt: TGTGCCACCAGCAGAGTGACAGGGGACAATGAGCAGTTCTTC
d_gene: TRBD1; j_gene: TRBJ1-3; v_gene: TRBV29-1; abundance: many; CDR3aa: CSVDRGNTIYF; CDR3nt: TGCAGCGTGGACAGGGGAAACACCATATATTTT
d_gene: NA; j_gene: TRBJ2-7; v_gene: TRBV2; abundance: NA; CDR3aa: CDSGEDGPYEQYF; CDR3nt: TGTGACAGCGGAGAGGACGGTCCCTACGAGCAGTACTTC
d_gene: TRBD2; j_gene: TRBJ2-2; v_gene: TRBV11-2; abundance: NA; CDR3aa: CASSPMTSGNNRELFF; CDR3nt: TGTGCCAGCAGCCCGATGACTAGCGGAAACAACCGGGAGCTGTTTTTT
d_gene: NA; j_gene: TRBJ2-3; v_gene: TRBV6-2/TRBV6-3; abundance: NA; CDR3aa: CASQGDRTDTQYF; CDR3nt: TGTGCCAGCCAAGGGGATAGGACAGATACGCAGTATTTT
d_gene: NA; j_gene: TRBJ1-2; v_gene: TRBV6-2/TRBV6-3; abundance: NA; CDR3aa: CASSRGKDGYTF; CDR3nt: TGTGCCAGCAGCCGGGGAAAGGATGGCTACACCTTC